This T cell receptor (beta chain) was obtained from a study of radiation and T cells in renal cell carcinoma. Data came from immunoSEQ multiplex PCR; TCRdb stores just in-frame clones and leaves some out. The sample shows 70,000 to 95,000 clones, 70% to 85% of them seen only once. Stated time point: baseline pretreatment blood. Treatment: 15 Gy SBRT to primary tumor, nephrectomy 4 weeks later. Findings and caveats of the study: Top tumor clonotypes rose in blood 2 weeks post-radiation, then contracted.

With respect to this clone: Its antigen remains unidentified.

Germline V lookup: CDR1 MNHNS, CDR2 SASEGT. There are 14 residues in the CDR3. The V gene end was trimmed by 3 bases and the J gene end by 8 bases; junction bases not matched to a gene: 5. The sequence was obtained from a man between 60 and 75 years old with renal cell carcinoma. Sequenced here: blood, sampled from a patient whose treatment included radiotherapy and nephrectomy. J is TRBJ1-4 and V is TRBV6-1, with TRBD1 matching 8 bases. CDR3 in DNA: TGTGCCAGCAGTGACAGACAGGGGCAAGAAAAACTGTTTTTT. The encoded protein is CASSDRQGQEKLFF.